This T cell receptor beta chain is drawn from a study of blood T cells in healthy people across ages. Trimming took 0 bases from V and 0 from J, leaving 5 bases between them. CDR1 and CDR2 (germline): LGHDT, YNNKEL (reference sequence). The CDR3 has 14 residues. Donor samples were obtained from healthy Caucasian individuals from Russia, aged about 6 to 95. Study-level points and caveats: Fewer expanded clones and more diversity marked long-lived versus aged donors.

It was with a sample-barcoded 5' primer and a J-beta primer mix that a second PCR of roughly 6 to 12 cycles was run. TCRdb recomputed calls from the 5' RACE reads with MiXCR, one row per CDR3 protein. The sample carries some 780,000 distinct CDR3 sequences, about 56% recorded once. As for this clonotype: Its antigen is not known.

This receptor was identified in a man aged 40-55 years in good health. The sequenced material came from blood. The V call is TRBV3-1, the J call TRBJ2-5; D is ambiguous. The CDR3 bases are TGTGCCAGCAGCCAAGACTCGTACCAAGAGACCCAGTACTTC. Its translation: CASSQDSYQETQYF.